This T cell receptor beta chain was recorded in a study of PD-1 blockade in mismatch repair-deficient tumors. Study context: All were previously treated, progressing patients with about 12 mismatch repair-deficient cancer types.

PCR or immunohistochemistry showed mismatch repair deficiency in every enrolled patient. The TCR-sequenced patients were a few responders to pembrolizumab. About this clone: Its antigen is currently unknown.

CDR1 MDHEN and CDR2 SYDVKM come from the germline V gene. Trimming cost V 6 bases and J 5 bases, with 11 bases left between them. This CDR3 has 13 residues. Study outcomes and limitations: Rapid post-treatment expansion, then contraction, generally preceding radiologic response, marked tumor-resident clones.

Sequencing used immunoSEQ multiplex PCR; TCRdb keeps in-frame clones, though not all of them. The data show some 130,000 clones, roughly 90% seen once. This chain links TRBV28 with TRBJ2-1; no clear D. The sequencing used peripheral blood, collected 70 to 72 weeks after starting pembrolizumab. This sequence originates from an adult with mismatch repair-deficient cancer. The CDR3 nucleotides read TGTGCCAGCAGGCCTGACTGGAACAATGAGCAGTTCTTC. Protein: CASRPDWNNEQFF.